The sequence of this T cell receptor beta chain was determined in a study of regulatory T cells in long-lasting Graves disease. Study at large: Less than 3 months of antithyroid drugs had been taken by newly diagnosed Graves' patients.

For TCR beta, libraries came from iRepertoire HTBI primers and Arm-PCR of CDR3 regions. In TCRdb, the multiplex PCR reads were re-called with MiXCR into one record per CDR3 protein. The sample contains roughly 560,000 distinct CDR3 sequences, around 16% of which appear only once. Germline lookup yields CDR1 SNHLY and CDR2 FYNNEI. This CDR3 contains 14 residues. With regard to this clonotype: Relative to the germline gene, one junction end is altered; a read error may explain this.

The time point was: newly diagnosed GD, antithyroid drugs for less than 3 months. The TCR library was prepared using RNA isolated from PBMCs. The sample was also reused in another study, on T cells in Graves' hyperthyroidism and ophthalmopathy. This second study says: Criteria for exclusion of patients were uncontrolled infection, other autoimmune disease, pregnancy or lactation.

The V gene is TRBV2, the J gene TRBJ2-1; 10 nucleotides agree with TRBD2. The source material was peripheral blood mononuclear cells (PBMCs), sampled at new diagnosis, from a patient treated with antithyroid drugs. The TCR was taken from a woman aged 40 to 65 with Graves disease. The CDR3 spells CASTGSGGPFEQLF. The CDR3, as DNA: TGTGCCAGCACGGGTAGCGGGGGGCCATTTGAGCAGCTCTTC.